The present TCR beta chain was sequenced within a study of spatial heterogeneity in lung cancer. Study as a whole: Donors were around 70 untreated early-stage non-small cell lung cancer patients. Every unique TCR and UMI combination, on average, appeared more than ten times in raw reads.

Individual TCR cDNA molecules each bore their own unique molecular identifier. MiXCR was run by TCRdb on the 5' RACE reads, yielding one entry per CDR3 protein. Among about 38,000 distinct CDR3 sequences, approximately 7.5% were seen once, and the ten largest hold approximately 9.8%. Germline-derived CDR1 and CDR2 are SGHDN and FVKESK. The CDR3 extends over 14 amino acids. Trimming pared 4 bases from V and 1 base from J, leaving 11 bases between. Notes on the study in general: At tumor resection, ubiquitous expanded TCRs were detected in blood more often than later.

The table lists this clonotype with a few counts. No antigen is known for it. Time point of the sample: blood at routine non-recurrence follow-up after resection. The sample consisted of PBMCs, taken at follow-up. The V call is TRBV14, the J call TRBJ2-7, with a tentative D call TRBD1 (6 bases). The TCR was taken from a male donor with early-stage non-small cell lung cancer. CDR3 bases: TGTGCCAGCAGCCCTTGGACAGCGTCCTACGAGCAGTACTTC. Translation: CASSPWTASYEQYF.